The clone carrying this T cell receptor (beta chain) was counted at least ten times. As yet, its antigen is unknown. The sample comes from a study of identical twins. Overall study results and limits: Researchers reported excess low generation probability among twin-shared out-of-frame alpha sequences.

V lost 5 bases to trimming and J lost 4 bases, with 9 bases between them. Germline V CDR1 and CDR2: DFQATT, SNEGSKA (reference sequence). The CDR3 totals 11 residues. From the 5' RACE reads, TCRdb called clonotypes with MiXCR, one entry per CDR3 protein. The sample lists roughly 770,000 distinct CDR3 sequences; around a sixth were seen once. These data are also associated with another study on T cells expressing NK-cell markers. That source notes: It was sorted CD3+CD56+NKG2C+, CD3+CD56+NKG2C- and CD3+CD56-NKG2C+ T cells that supplied the TCR beta repertoires. The sequencing cohort of eight donors included seven HCMV-seropositive individuals and one seronegative individual. The share of CD8+ T cells held by dominant NKG2C+ clonotypes was roughly 1.0-8% in about 6 donors.

The sequenced material came from PBMCs. The rearrangement joins TRBV20-1 to TRBJ2-7; perhaps D is TRBD1 or TRBD2 (6 bases each). The source of this sequence is a woman aged 18-29 years in good health. The chain's CDR3 is CSASGAYEQYF. The CDR3 DNA reads TGCAGTGCTTCGGGGGCGTACGAGCAGTACTTC.